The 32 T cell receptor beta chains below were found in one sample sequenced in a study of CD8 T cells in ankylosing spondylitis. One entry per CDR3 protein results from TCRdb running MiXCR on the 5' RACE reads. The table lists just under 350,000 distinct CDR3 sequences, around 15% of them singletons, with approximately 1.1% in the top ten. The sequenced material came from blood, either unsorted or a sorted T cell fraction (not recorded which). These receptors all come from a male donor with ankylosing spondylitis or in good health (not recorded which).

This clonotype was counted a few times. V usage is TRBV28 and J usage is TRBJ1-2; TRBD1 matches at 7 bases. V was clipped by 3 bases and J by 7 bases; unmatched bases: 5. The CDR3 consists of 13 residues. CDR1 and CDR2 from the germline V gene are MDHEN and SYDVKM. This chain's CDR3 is CASSFKGALGYTF. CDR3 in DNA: TGTGCCAGCAGTTTTAAGGGGGCACTTGGCTACACCTTC.

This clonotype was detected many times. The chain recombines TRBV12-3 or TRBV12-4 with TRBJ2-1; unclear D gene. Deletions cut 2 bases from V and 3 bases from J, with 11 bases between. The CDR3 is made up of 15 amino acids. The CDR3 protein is CASSLTTLLYNEQFF. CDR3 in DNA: TGTGCCAGCAGTTTAACCACCCTCCTCTACAATGAGCAGTTCTTC.

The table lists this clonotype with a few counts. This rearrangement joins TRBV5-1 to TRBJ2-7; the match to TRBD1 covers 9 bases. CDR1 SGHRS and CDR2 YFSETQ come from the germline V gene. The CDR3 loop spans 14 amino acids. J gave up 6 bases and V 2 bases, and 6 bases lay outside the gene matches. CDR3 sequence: CASSLPGTGTEQYF. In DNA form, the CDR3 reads TGCGCCAGCAGCTTACCCGGGACAGGGACCGAGCAGTACTTC.

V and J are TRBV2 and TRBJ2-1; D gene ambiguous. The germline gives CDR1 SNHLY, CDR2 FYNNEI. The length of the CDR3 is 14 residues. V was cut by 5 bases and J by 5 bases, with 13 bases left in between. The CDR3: CASSLSNYDNEQFF. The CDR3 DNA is TGTGCCAGCAGTCTGAGCAACTATGACAATGAGCAGTTCTTC.

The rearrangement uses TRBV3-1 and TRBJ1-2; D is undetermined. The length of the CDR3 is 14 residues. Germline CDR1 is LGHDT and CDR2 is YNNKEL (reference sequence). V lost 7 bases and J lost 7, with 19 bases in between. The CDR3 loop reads CASTLGYSLAGYTF. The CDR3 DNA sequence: TGTGCCAGCACCTTAGGGTACAGCCTAGCTGGCTACACCTTC.

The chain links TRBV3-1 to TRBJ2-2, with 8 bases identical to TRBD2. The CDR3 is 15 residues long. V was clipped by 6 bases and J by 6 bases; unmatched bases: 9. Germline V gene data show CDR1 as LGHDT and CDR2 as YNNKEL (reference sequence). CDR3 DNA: TGTGCCAGCAGGGCAGCGGGAGTAGGCGCCGGGGAGCTGTTTTTT. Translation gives CASRAAGVGAGELFF.

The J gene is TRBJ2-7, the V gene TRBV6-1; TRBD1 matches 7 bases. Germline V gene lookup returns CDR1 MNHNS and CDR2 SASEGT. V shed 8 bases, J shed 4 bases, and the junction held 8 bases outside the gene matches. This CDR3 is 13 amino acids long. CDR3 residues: CASSRGGRYEQYF. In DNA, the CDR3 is TGTGCCAGCTCAAGAGGGGGCAGGTACGAGCAGTACTTC.

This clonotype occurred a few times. The CDR3 sequence is CSARELGKGNIQYF. CDR3 nucleotide sequence: TGCAGTGCTAGAGAATTGGGGAAGGGAAACATTCAGTACTTC. The V and J genes are TRBV20-1 and TRBJ2-4; D is unclear. The CDR3 runs to 14 residues. Between the trimmed V and J ends, which lost 0 bases and 6 bases, there was a span of 12 bases. Germline values: CDR1 DFQATT, CDR2 SNEGSKA (reference sequence).

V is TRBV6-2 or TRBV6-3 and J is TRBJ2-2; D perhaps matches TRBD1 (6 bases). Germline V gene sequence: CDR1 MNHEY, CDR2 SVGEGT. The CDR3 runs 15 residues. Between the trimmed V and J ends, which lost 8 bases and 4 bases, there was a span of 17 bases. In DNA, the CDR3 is TGTGCCAGCCTACGGGATCAGGGGCCCACCGGGGAGCTGTTTTTT. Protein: CASLRDQGPTGELFF.

DNA for the CDR3: TGCAGTGCCATAGCGGGGGAATTCAATCAGCCCCAGCATTTT. Protein product: CSAIAGEFNQPQHF. The rearrangement uses TRBV20-1 and TRBJ1-5, with a tentative D call TRBD1 (5 bases). The V and J ends lost 6 bases and 3 bases respectively, with 15 bases between them. CDR1 is DFQATT, CDR2 SNEGSKA, per germline (reference sequence). The CDR3 sequence is 14 residues long.

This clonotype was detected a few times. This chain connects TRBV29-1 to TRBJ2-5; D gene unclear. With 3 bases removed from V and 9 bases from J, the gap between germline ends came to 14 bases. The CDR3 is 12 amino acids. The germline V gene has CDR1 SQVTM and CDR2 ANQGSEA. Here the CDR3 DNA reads TGCAGCGTTGACGGATTGAGTGATGCCCAGTACTTC. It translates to CSVDGLSDAQYF.

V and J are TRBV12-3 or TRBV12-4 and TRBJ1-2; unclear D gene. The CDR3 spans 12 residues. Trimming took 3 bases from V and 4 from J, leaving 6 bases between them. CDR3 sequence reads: CASSFRFYGYTF. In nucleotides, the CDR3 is TGTGCCAGCAGTTTTCGGTTCTATGGCTACACCTTC.

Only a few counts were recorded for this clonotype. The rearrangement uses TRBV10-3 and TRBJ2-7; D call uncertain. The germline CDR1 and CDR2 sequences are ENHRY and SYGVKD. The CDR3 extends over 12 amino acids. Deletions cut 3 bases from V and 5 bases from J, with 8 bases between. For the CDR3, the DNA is TGTGCCATCAGTGATTACTTTAACGAGCAGTACTTC. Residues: CAISDYFNEQYF.

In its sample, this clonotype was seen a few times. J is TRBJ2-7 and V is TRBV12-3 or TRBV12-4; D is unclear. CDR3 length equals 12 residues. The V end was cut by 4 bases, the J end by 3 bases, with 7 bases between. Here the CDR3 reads CASSSASYEQYF. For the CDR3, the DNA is TGTGCCAGCAGTTCGGCCAGCTACGAGCAGTACTTC.

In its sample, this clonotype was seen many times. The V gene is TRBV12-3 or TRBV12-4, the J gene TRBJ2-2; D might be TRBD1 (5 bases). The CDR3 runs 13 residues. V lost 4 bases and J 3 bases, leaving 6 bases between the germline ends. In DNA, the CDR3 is TGTGCCAGCAGTTGGGGCCACACCGGGGAGCTGTTTTTT. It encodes CASSWGHTGELFF.

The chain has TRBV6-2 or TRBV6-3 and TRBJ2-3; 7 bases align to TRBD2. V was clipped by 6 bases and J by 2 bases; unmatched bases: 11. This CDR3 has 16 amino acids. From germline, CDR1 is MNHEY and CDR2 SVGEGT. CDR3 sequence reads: CASRVGGSFDTDTQYF. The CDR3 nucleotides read TGTGCCAGCAGGGTTGGCGGGAGTTTCGACACAGATACGCAGTATTTT.

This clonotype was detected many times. The CDR3 reads CASSSTGGWTEAFF. The CDR3 bases are TGTGCCAGCAGCTCGACAGGGGGATGGACTGAAGCTTTCTTT. V gene TRBV7-2 combines with J gene TRBJ1-1; 9 bases are a match to TRBD1. The CDR3 runs 14 residues. V was clipped by 4 bases and J by 5 bases; unmatched bases: 5. The germline gives CDR1 SGHTA, CDR2 FQGNSA.

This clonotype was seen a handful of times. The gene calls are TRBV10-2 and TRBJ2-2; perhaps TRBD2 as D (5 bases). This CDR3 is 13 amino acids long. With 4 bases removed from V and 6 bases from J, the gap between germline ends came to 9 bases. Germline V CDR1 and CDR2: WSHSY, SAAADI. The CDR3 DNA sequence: TGCGCCAGCAGTGTGAGGGCCCCCGGGGAGCTGTTTTTT. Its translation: CASSVRAPGELFF.

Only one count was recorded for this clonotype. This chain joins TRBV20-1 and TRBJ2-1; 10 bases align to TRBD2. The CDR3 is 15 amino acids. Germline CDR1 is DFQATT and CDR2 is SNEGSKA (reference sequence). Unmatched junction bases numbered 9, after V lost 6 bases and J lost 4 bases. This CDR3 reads CSAGRLAGNYNEQFF. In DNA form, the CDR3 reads TGCAGTGCGGGGAGACTAGCGGGCAATTACAATGAGCAGTTCTTC.

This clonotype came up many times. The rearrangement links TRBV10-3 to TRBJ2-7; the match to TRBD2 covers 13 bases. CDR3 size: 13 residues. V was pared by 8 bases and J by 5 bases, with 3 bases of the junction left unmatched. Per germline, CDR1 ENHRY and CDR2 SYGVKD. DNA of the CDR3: TGTGCCATCGGACTAGCGGGAGCTAACGAGCAGTACTTC. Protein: CAIGLAGANEQYF.

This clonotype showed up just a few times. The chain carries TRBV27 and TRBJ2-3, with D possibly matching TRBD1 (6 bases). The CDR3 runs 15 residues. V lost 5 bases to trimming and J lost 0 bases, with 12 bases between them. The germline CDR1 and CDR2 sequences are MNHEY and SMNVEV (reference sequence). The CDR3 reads CASSRLDRSTDTQYF. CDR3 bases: TGTGCCAGCAGTAGACTGGACAGAAGCACAGATACGCAGTATTTT.

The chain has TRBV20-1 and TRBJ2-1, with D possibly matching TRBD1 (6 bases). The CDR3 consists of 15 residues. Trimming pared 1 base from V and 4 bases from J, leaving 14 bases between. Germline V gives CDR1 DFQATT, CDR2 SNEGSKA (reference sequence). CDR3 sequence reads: CSARAPRTVYNEQFF. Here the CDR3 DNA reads TGCAGTGCTAGAGCCCCTCGGACAGTTTACAATGAGCAGTTCTTC.

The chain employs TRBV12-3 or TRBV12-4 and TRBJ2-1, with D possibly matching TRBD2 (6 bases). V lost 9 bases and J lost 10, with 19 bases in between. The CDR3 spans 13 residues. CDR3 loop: CASTLAEAGEQFF. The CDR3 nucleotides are TGTGCCAGTACGTTAGCGGAGGCGGGGGAGCAGTTCTTC.

The CDR3 DNA follows: TGCGCCAGCAGCCAGACAGGGGGCAGGAACACCGGGGAGCTGTTTTTT. It translates to CASSQTGGRNTGELFF. The rearrangement links TRBV4-1 to TRBJ2-2; 10 bases fit TRBD1. Germline assignment: CDR1 MGHRA and CDR2 YSYEKL. The CDR3 has 16 residues. The trim removed 3 bases at V and 1 base at J, leaving 2 bases unmatched.

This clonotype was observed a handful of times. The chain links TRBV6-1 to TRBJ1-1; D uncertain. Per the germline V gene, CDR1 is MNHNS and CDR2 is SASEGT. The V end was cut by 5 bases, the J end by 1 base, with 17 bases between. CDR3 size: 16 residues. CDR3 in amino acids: CASSPRERVTNTEAFF. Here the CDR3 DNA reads TGTGCCAGCAGTCCGAGGGAGAGGGTTACGAACACTGAAGCTTTCTTT.

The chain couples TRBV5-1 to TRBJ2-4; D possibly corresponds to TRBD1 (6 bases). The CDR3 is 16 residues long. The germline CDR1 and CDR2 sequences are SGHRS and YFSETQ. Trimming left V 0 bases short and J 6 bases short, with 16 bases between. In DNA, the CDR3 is TGCGCCAGCAGCTTGGCATCACTAGGCAGGGGAAACATTCAGTACTTC. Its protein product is CASSLASLGRGNIQYF.

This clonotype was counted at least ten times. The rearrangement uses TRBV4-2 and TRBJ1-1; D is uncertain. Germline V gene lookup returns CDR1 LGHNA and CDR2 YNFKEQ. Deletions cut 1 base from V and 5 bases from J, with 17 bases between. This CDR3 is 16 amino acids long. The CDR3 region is CASSQGGNSWWTEAFF. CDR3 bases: TGTGCCAGCAGCCAAGGTGGAAACTCCTGGTGGACTGAAGCTTTCTTT.

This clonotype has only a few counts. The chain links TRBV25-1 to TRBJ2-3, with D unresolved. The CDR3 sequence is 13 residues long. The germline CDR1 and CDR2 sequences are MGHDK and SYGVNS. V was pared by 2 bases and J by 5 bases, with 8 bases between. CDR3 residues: CASSEETRDTQYF. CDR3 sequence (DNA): TGTGCCAGCAGTGAAGAAACCCGAGATACGCAGTATTTT.

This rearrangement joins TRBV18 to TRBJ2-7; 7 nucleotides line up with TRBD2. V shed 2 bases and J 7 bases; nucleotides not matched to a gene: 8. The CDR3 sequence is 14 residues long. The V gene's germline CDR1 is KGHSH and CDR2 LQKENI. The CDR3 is CASSPTSDVGEQYF. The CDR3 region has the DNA TGTGCCAGCTCACCAACTAGCGACGTGGGGGAGCAGTACTTC.

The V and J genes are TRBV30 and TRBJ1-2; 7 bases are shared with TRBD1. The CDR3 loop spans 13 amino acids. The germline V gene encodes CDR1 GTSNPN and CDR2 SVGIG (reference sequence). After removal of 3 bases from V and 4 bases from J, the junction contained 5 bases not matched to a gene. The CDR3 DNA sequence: TGTGCCTGGAGCAAACAGGGGATCTATGGCTACACCTTC. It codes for CAWSKQGIYGYTF.

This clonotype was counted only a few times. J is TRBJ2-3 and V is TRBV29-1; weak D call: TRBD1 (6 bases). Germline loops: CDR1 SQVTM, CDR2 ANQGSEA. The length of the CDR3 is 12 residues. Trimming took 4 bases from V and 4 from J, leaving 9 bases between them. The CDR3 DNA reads TGCAGCGTTGCACAGGGCCCAGATACGCAGTATTTT. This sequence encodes CSVAQGPDTQYF.

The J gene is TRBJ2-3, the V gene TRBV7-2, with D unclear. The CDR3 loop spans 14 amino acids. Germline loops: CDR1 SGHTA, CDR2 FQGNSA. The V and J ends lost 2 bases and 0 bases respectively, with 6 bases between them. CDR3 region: CASSLPGSTDTQYF. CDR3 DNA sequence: TGTGCCAGCAGCTTACCGGGCAGCACAGATACGCAGTATTTT.